What follows is one TCR beta chain and its context. The sample comes from a study of shared clonotypes between healthy human individuals. Deep was the level used in running the assay. Sequencing used immunoSEQ multiplex PCR; TCRdb keeps in-frame clones, though not all of them. Among approximately 740,000 clones, approximately 79% were seen once, and the ten largest hold about 1.7%. Looked up from germline, CDR1 is SGHVS and CDR2 is FNYEAQ. This CDR3 is built from 14 residues. The V gene lost 5 bases and the J gene lost 6 bases, with 17 bases spanning the gap. The rearrangement links TRBV7-6 to TRBJ2-7, with D perhaps TRBD1 or TRBD2 (5 bases each). The receptor's source is a woman aged 25 to 39 in good health. The source material was memory CD4+ T cells sorted from blood. Subset given: CD45RA-negative fraction. The CDR3 nucleotides are TGTGCCAGCAGCCGGACGGGGCCTCCCGGCGAGCAGTACTTC. This codes for CASSRTGPPGEQYF.